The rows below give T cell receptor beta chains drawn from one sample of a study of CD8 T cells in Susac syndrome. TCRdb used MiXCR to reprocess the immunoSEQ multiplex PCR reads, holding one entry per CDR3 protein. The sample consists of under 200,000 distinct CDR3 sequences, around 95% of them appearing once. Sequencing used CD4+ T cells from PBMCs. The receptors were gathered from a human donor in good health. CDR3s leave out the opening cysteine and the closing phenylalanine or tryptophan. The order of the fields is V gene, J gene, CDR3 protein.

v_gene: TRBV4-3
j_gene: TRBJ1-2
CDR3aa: ASSPATAAVYGYT

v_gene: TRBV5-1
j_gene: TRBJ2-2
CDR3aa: ASSSTRIENTGELF

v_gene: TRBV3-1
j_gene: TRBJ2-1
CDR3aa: ASSPLGLGSYNEQF

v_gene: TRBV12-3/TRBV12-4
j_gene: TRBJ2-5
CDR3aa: ASSPPGSGRRETQY

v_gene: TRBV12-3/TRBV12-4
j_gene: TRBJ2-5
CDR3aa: ASSLVVGETQY

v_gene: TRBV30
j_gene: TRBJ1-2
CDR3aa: AWSSVGFSGIGGYT

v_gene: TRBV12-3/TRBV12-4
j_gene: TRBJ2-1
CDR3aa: ASSLVGGASYEQF

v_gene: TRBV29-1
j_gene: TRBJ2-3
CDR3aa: SVEPSGRALTDTQY

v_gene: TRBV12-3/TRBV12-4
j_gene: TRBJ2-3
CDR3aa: ASKDQEATDTQY

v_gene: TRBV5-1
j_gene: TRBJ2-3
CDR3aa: ANPGTLQQY

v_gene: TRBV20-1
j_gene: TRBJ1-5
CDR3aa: SASKRQIDQPQH

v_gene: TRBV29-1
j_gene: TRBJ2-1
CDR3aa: SVPEGGRYRNEQF

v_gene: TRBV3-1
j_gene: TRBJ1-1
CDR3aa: ASSPMTGENTEAF

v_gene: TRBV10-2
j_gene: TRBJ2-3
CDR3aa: ASSESSPADTQY

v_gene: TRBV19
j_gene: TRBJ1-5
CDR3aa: ASRNDRGNQPQH

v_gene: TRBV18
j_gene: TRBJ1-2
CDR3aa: ASSPSGGPQVRGYT

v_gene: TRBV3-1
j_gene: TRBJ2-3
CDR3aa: ASRSSGSTDTQY

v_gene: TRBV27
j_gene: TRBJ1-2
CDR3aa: ASSLYRGNGYT

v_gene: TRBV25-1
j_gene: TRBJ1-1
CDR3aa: ASIKRDQGEAF

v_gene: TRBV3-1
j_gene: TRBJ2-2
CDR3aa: ASSGPSDGELF

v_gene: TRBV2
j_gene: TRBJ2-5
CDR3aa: ASSEARGGETQY

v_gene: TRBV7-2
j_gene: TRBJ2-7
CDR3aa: ASSPWRGPGEQY

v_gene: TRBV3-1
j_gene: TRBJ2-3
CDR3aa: ASSQDARGYTQY

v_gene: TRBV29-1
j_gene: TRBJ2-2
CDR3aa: SVPRLGELF

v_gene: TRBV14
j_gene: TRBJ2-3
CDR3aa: ASSQVRGLGTDTQY

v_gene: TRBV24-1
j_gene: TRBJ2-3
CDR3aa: ATSDRRGGPDTQY